The sequence of this T cell receptor (beta chain) was determined in a study of cytomegalovirus exposure and HLA in healthy donors (dated 2017 in TCRdb). In the study overall: According to a later analysis, the approximately 120 validation repertoires were produced on the same platform as the 666 repertoires of the first cohort. Along with the approximately 600-subject first cohort, a separate validation cohort of over a hundred different subjects was used. High-throughput TCR immunosequencing, statistical association of individual TCRs with disease status, and machine learning were combined to predict cytomegalovirus infection status. The study aimed to test whether signatures of past pathogen exposure could be identified by cataloging public T cell receptors. Results the study describes overall, beyond this receptor: A later analysis had no HLA typing for the validation cohort, so co-occurrence there was scored across all 130 or so repertoires. In vitro tests confirmed that three of the cytomegalovirus-associated TCR beta chains recognize cytomegalovirus antigens. The study listed 150 to 200 TCR beta chains as associated with cytomegalovirus. Most TCR sequences were seen in very few donors, while some public TCRs were found in many individuals. Subsequent analysis determined that TCRs grouped into clusters in the first cohort also showed a tendency toward co-occurrence across the roughly 110 validation repertoires, and approximately 94% of cluster scores exceeded 0. Cytomegalovirus status was reported to be diagnosed by the classifier with high specificity and sensitivity in both the original and validation cohorts. It was suggested by the authors that the approach could potentially be generalized to other disease states and immunological phenotypes.

The donors belonged to the validation cohort of about 110 subjects, which was separate from the roughly 670-subject first cohort. Libraries were constructed by the immunoSEQ multiplex PCR assay. For the original study's pipeline: A statistical classification framework was developed to diagnose cytomegalovirus status using the catalog of TCR beta chain sequences. Entries here come from immuneACCESS through TCRdb and include only in-frame sequences with V and J called. Some clones fail to appear in such tables; in the studies checked, an unresolved V gene covers under half of the shortfall, and the cause of the remainder is unknown. Clone size and V and J calls were adopted from that table, with D and trimming inferred from the DNA. Within this sample are some 84,000 clones, with roughly 88% of them counted one time only. Around 2.1% of the sample belongs to the ten largest clones. Taken from the germline V gene, the CDR1 and CDR2 loops are SGHRS and YFSETQ. Reading from cysteine to phenylalanine, the CDR3 counts 13 amino acids. The entry retains the CDR3 DNA only, 39 bases that are in frame from base 1. After removal of 4 bases from V and 5 bases from J, the junction retains 4 bases not matched to a gene.

About this clone itself: What antigen it recognizes has not been identified. Per-nucleotide qualities are absent, and no much larger clonotype sits a single base away.

This chain is built from TRBV5-1 and TRBJ2-5, with 8 bases aligning to TRBD1. The receptor was derived from a man aged 25-45 years in good health and CMV-seronegative. The material sequenced was PBMCs. The CDR3 here reads CASSQGARETQYF. In nucleotides, the sequence is TGCGCCAGCAGCCAGGGGGCTCGGGAGACCCAGTACTTC.